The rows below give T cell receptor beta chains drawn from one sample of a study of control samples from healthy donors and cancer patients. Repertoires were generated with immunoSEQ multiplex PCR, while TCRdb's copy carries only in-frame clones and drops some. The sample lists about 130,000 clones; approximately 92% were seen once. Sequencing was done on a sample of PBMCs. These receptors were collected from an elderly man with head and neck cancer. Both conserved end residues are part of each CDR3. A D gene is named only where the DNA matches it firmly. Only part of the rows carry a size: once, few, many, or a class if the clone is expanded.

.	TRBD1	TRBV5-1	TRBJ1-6	TGCGCCAGCAGCTCTGGACAGGGCGGCGGTTCACCCCTCCACTTT	CASSSGQGGGSPLHF
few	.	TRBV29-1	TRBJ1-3	TGCACCTGTGGGGAAGGAAACACCATATATTTT	CTCGEGNTIYF
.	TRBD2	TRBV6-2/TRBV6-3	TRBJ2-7	TGTGCCAGCAGTTACCAGCGGGGGGGTTTCGAGCAGTACTTC	CASSYQRGGFEQYF
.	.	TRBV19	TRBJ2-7	TGTGCCAGTAGAGGTAGCACCTACGAGCAGTACTTC	CASRGSTYEQYF
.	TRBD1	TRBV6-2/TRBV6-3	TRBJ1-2	TGTGCCAGCAGTTACTCGACAGGGGGCGCAAATATAGCCTTC	CASSYSTGGANIAF
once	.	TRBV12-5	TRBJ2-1	TGTGCTAGTGGTTCTTCCGGACACAATGAGCAGTTCTTC	CASGSSGHNEQFF
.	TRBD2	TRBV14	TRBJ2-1	TGTGCCAGCAGTGGGGGGGTGAGGGATGAGCAGTTCTTC	CASSGGVRDEQFF
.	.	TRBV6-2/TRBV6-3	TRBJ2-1	TGTGCCAGCAGTTGGGTTCTAGGCCCCAATGAGCAGTTCTTC	CASSWVLGPNEQFF
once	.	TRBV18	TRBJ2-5	TGTGCCAGCTCACCACAACAGGGCCAAGAGACCCAGTACTTC	CASSPQQGQETQYF
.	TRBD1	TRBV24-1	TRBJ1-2	TGTGCCACCAGTGATTTGAATACAGGGGCCTATGGCTACACCTTC	CATSDLNTGAYGYTF
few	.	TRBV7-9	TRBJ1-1	TGTGCCAGCAGCTTGGGGGGAGACACTGAAGCTTTCTTT	CASSLGGDTEAFF
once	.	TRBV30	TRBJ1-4	TGTGCCTGGAGTCTCCTATCGGAAAAACTGTTTTTT	CAWSLLSEKLFF
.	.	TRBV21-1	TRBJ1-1	TGTGCCAGCAGCAAAGTTCCGCTAACGGGGGAAGCTTTCTTT	CASSKVPLTGEAFF